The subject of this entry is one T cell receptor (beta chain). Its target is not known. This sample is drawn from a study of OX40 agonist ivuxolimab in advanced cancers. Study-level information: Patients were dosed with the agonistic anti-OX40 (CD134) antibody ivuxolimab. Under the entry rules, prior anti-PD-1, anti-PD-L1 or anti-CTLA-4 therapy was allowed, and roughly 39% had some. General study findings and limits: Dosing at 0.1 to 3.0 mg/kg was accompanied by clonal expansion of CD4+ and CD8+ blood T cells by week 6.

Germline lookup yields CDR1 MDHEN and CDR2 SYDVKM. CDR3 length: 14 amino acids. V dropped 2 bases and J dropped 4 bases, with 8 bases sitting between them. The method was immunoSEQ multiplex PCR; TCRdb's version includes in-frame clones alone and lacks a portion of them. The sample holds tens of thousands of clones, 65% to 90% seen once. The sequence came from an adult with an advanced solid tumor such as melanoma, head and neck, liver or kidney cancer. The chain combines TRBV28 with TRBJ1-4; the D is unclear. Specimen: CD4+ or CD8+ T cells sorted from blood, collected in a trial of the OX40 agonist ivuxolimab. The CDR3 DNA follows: TGTGCCAGCAGTTTAACGGCTATTAATGAAAAACTGTTTTTT. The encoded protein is CASSLTAINEKLFF.